This TCR beta chain was identified in a study of blood T cell repertoires in COVID-19. About the research overall: PBMCs, B-cell-depleted T cells, or T cells were the source of the cDNA or gDNA that made up the material.

The germline V gene has CDR1 SGDLS and CDR2 YYNGEE. Trimming left V 2 bases short and J 1 base short, with 9 bases between. The CDR3 is 15 residues long. Libraries were prepared by immunoSEQ multiplex PCR; TCRdb keeps only in-frame clonotypes and omits some of them. The sample lists about 170,000 clones, under 95% occurring once. The TCR sequence derives from a man aged 18 to 29 with COVID-19, enrolled during active disease. V and J are TRBV9 and TRBJ2-2; perhaps TRBD2 as D (5 bases). Specimen: peripheral blood. This CDR3 reads CASSVLAQNTGELFF. DNA of the CDR3: TGTGCCAGCAGCGTTCTAGCACAGAACACCGGGGAGCTGTTTTTT.